The rows below give T cell receptor beta chains drawn from one sample of a study of T-cell memory formation after mild COVID-19. MiXCR, run by TCRdb on the 5' RACE reads, gives a single entry per CDR3 protein. This sample has 280,000 or so distinct CDR3 sequences; approximately 8.4% occur once, and the top ten carry about 20%. Sequences were obtained from PBMCs or a T cell subset sorted from them (not recorded which). All receptors come from a man younger than 30 who had mild COVID-19 (a few samples of this study predate the infection). Cell type and time point are not known. The CDR3 runs from the conserved cysteine through the conserved F or W. D genes are given only for firm matches. Only part of the rows carry a size: once, few, many, or a class if the clone is expanded.

TRBJ1-6,TRBV7-2,-,few,TGTGCCAGCAGCCCCCCCGGGGCGTCACCCCTCCACTTT,CASSPPGASPLHF
TRBJ1-2,TRBV4-3,TRBD1,-,TGCGCCAGCAGCTACGGGACAGGCGACTATGGCTACACCTTC,CASSYGTGDYGYTF
TRBJ2-1,TRBV4-3,TRBD1,-,TGCGCCAGCAGCCAAAGGACAGGGCTCAATGAGCAGTTCTTC,CASSQRTGLNEQFF
TRBJ2-3,TRBV2,-,few,TGTGCCAGCAGTGAAGCGCGAGGGGGTTTAGATACGCAGTATTTT,CASSEARGGLDTQYF
TRBJ2-1,TRBV6-4,TRBD2,few,TGTGCCAGCAGTGGCCGGGACTATCTTTCCTACAATGAGCAGTTCTTC,CASSGRDYLSYNEQFF
TRBJ1-1,TRBV7-2,-,once,TGTGCCAGCAGCCCGGCGAGGTTGAACACTGAAGCTTTCTTT,CASSPARLNTEAFF
TRBJ2-3,TRBV5-4,-,-,TGTGCCAGCAGCTACTCAGGGAGTGGAAGCGATACGCAGTATTTT,CASSYSGSGSDTQYF
TRBJ2-5,TRBV7-2,TRBD1,many,TGTGCCAGCAGCTCGACAGGGTCCCAAGAGACCCAGTACTTC,CASSSTGSQETQYF
TRBJ1-1,TRBV15,-,-,TGTGCCACCAGCAGGGGAACGACAATGGGGAAGGCTTTCTTT,CATSRGTTMGKAFF
TRBJ2-3,TRBV5-5,TRBD2,many,TGTGCCAGCAGCCCGCTCCCAGCGGGGAACACAGATACGCAGTATTTT,CASSPLPAGNTDTQYF
TRBJ2-5,TRBV18,TRBD2,-,TGTGCCAGCTCACCACCGGGAAGCGGGGGACAAGAGACCCAGTACTTC,CASSPPGSGGQETQYF
TRBJ1-2,TRBV7-9,-,many,TGTGCCAGCAGTACAATGGGGTTGTCCCTTGGTTACACCTTC,CASSTMGLSLGYTF
TRBJ1-5,TRBV4-1,-,few,TGCGCCAGCAGCCAAGATTGGCAGGGGAATCAGCCCCAGCATTTT,CASSQDWQGNQPQHF